This TCR beta chain was captured in a study of cytomegalovirus exposure and HLA in healthy donors. Study as a whole: Unique TCR beta sequences numbering about 100 million came from around 180 million T cells in an earlier analysis. Ancestry clustering placed 81% of about 400 genotyped donors in the Caucasian-associated cluster. Study conclusions and caveats: The study listed some 160 cytomegalovirus-associated TCR beta chains.

Participants comprised healthy donors of bone marrow. PCR employed 60 Vbeta and 13 Jbeta primers. Sequenced by immunoSEQ multiplex PCR; TCRdb stores in-frame clones only, minus some. This sample's table reports 55,000 to 85,000 clones. Germline V lookup: CDR1 MDHEN, CDR2 SYDVKM. There are 14 residues in the CDR3. Deletions cut 4 bases from V and 0 bases from J, with 7 bases between. Comment on this clone: The antigen is unknown.

This clonotype was sampled from a female donor in good health and CMV-seropositive. Input material: PBMCs. This chain joins TRBV28 and TRBJ2-1; D not certain. The CDR3 loop is CASSSPGSYNEQFF. In DNA form, the CDR3 reads TGTGCCAGCAGTTCCCCAGGCTCCTACAATGAGCAGTTCTTC.